These T cell receptor beta chains were read from a single sample in a study of cytomegalovirus exposure and HLA in healthy donors. Some clones are missing from TCRdb's copy, which holds only in-frame ones; the method was immunoSEQ multiplex PCR. This repertoire shows approximately 99,000 clones, over 75% found once; its top ten account for more than 4.5%. Source material: PBMCs. The source of these receptors is a man aged 35 to 55 in good health and CMV-seropositive. CDR3s leave out the opening cysteine and the closing phenylalanine or tryptophan. Each record gives: V gene, J gene, D gene, CDR3 protein. A D gene is named only where the DNA matches it firmly.

v_call: TRBV5-1
j_call: TRBJ2-2
d_call: NA
cdr3_aa: ASSLGNSRDSGELF

v_call: TRBV2
j_call: TRBJ2-3
d_call: TRBD2
cdr3_aa: ASRVGTSGNTDTQY

v_call: TRBV29-1
j_call: TRBJ1-2
d_call: NA
cdr3_aa: SVVLGVGTKYGYT

v_call: TRBV7-9
j_call: TRBJ1-1
d_call: NA
cdr3_aa: ASSPDSLAPIRAF

v_call: TRBV18
j_call: TRBJ2-3
d_call: TRBD2
cdr3_aa: ASSPPRILAGGTDTQY

v_call: TRBV27
j_call: TRBJ1-6
d_call: NA
cdr3_aa: ASSFSSSPLH

v_call: TRBV27
j_call: TRBJ1-2
d_call: NA
cdr3_aa: ASSDNAGNGYT

v_call: TRBV7-2
j_call: TRBJ2-2
d_call: TRBD2
cdr3_aa: ASSFSGTGELF

v_call: TRBV4-1
j_call: TRBJ2-1
d_call: TRBD1
cdr3_aa: ASSQEGTAINEQF

v_call: TRBV15
j_call: TRBJ2-5
d_call: TRBD1
cdr3_aa: ATSRDLWGQGGETQY

v_call: TRBV6-1
j_call: TRBJ1-6
d_call: TRBD1
cdr3_aa: ASSARDRGSYNSPLH